The present entry profiles one T cell receptor beta chain with its context. This clonotype showed up just a few times. What this receptor recognizes is not known. Base-call qualities are not available, and no considerably larger clone is one nucleotide away. Every donor was a healthy Caucasian. The researchers also sequenced three unrelated adults who were not twins: a male aged 18 to 29, a male aged 50 to 59, and a female aged 50 to 59. Using Miltenyi CD45RO+ enrichment and human naive T-cell isolation kits, memory (CD45RO+) and naive T cells were isolated from PBMC. The data derive from a study of identical twins (TCRdb year 2016). About the full investigation: The study deep-sequenced TCR alpha and beta repertoires from monozygotic twins, unrelated adults of various ages and cord blood to test whether fetal clonotypes persist. Replicate twin experiments were performed at different times using different library preparation protocols to rule out contamination. Broad study findings and their caveats: Abundant cord blood beta clonotypes carried fewer insertions; young adult naive repertoires showed a weaker similar trend, while memory repertoires showed none. In monozygotic twins, recombination models systematically underestimated out-of-frame TCR alpha sharing, but the models matched the sharing seen between unrelated individuals. Zero-insertion analyses could be partly confounded by invariant T cells such as MAIT and iNKT, though diverse VJ usage argued against such confounding for most clonotypes. Conclusions relied on cross-sectional statistical analysis, since the same donors could not be followed over many years. A weaker excess of twin sharing was found in beta out-of-frame sequences because the signal-to-noise ratio was lowered by fewer shared sequences. Compared with coincidental sharing between unrelated individuals, an excess of low generation-probability sequences was observed among out-of-frame TCR alpha sequences shared between twins.

The library was made by 5' RACE. Sequencing instrument: Illumina HiSeq 2000. A universal primer binding site was introduced by template switching, and a unique molecular identifier was present in the final cDNA, enabling accurate counting of TCR cDNA molecules. First-strand cDNA for TCR alpha and beta chains was synthesized from specific primers in the conserved constant-segment region. Each cDNA library was double barcoded, with a SMART-Mk sample barcode plus Illumina barcodes, to control for contamination. Two successive PCR steps introduced TruSeq adapter sequences along with Illumina sample barcodes. TCR alpha and beta cDNA libraries were sequenced on the Illumina HiSeq platform with custom primers. The source study handled its data this way. Raw reads were processed with MiGEC to extract unique molecular identifiers, and MiXCR was used to determine CDR3 positions. For each individual, recombination models were inferred using an EM algorithm with the repgenHMM and IGoR tools. The tcR package in R was used for shared clonotype analysis, with sharing normalized by the product of cloneset sizes. To study raw recombination without the effects of thymic and clonal selection, out-of-frame nonproductive sequences were analyzed. TCRdb reran the public reads through fastp at Q25 and MiXCR, keeping productive beta chains. Every entry covers one CDR3 protein and lists the most common genes and DNA from its rows. The V and J calls come from TCRdb's annotation, not from the publication. For this sample the table gives about 390,000 distinct CDR3 sequences, of which 9% were detected only once. Clones ranked in the top ten supply 8% to 9.5% of the sample.

V is pruned by 4 bases and J by 5 bases, leaving 6 bases of the junction without a gene match. CDR1 and CDR2 are drawn from the germline V gene (reference sequence): MNHEY, SMNVEV. Inclusive of the bounding cysteine and phenylalanine, the CDR3 is 14 residues long. Only the CDR3 DNA is retained, 42 bases long and in frame from the first base. The source is a woman between 45 and 60 years old in good health. The source material was naive T cells sorted from blood. The cell subset or site label, read with the paper, signifies: cells isolated with a human naive T-cell isolation kit. The V and J segments used are TRBV27 and TRBJ2-5; 8 middle bases align to TRBD1. The DNA sequence is given as TGTGCCAGCAGTTCGGACAGGGATTGGGAGACCCAGTACTTC. This encodes CASSSDRDWETQYF.